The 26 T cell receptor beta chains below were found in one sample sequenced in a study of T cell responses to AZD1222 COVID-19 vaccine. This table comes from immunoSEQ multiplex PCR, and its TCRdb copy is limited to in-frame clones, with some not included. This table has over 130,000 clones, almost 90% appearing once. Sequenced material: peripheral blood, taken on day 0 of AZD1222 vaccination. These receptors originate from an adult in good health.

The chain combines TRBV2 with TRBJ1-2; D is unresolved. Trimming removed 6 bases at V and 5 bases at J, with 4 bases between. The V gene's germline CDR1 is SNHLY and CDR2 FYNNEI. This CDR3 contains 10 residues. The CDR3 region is CASRGYGYTF. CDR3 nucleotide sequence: TGTGCCAGCAGAGGTTATGGCTACACCTTC.

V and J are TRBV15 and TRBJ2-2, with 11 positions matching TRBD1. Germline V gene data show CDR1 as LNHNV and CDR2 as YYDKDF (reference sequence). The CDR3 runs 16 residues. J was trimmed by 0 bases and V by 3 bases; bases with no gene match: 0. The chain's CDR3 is CATSRGQGANTGELFF. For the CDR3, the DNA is TGTGCCACCAGCAGGGGACAGGGGGCGAACACCGGGGAGCTGTTTTTT.

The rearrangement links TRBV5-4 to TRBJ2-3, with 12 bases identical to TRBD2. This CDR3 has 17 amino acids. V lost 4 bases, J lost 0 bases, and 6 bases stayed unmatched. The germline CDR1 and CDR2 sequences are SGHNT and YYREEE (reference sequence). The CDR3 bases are TGTGCCAGCAGCCCGTGGGGGACTAGCGGGAGCACAGATACGCAGTATTTT. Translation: CASSPWGTSGSTDTQYF.

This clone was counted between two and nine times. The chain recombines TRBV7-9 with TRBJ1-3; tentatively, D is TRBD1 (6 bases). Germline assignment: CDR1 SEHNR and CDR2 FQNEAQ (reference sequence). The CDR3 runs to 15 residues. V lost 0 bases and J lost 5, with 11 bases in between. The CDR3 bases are TGTGCCAGCAGCTTAGCTACAGGGTTAAGAAACACCATATATTTT. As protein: CASSLATGLRNTIYF.

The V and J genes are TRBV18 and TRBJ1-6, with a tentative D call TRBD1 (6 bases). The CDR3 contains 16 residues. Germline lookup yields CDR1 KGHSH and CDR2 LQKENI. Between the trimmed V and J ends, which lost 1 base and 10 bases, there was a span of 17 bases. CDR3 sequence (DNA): TGTGCCAGCTCACCACAGTTCACAGGGCAGGGCTCACCCCTCCACTTT. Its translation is CASSPQFTGQGSPLHF. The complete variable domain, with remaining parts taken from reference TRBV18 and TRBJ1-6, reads NAGVMQNPRHLVRRRGQEARLRCSPMKGHSHVYWYRQLPEEGLKFMVYLQKENIIDESGMPKERFSAEFPKEGPSILRIQQVVRGDSAAYFCASSPQFTGQGSPLHFGNGTRLTVT.

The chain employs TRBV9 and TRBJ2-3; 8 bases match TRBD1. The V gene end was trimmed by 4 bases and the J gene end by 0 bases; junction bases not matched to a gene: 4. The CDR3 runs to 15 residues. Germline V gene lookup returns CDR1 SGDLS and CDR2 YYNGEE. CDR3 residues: CASSRQGSSTDTQYF. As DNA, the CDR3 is TGTGCCAGCAGCCGACAGGGGTCTAGCACAGATACGCAGTATTTT.

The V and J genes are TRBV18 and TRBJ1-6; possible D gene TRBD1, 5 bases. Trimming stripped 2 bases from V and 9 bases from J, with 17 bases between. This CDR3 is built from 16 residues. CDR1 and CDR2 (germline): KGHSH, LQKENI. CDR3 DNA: TGTGCCAGCTCACCAAGGGGCCAGGGAAGAAGTTCACCCCTCCACTTT. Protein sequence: CASSPRGQGRSSPLHF.

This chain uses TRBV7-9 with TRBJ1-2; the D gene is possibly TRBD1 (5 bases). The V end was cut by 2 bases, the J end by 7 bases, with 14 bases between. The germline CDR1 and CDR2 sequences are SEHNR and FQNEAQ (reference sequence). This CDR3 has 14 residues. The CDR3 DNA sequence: TGTGCCAGCAGCTTAAGGGACCGCGTTCGTGGCTACACCTTC. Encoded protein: CASSLRDRVRGYTF.

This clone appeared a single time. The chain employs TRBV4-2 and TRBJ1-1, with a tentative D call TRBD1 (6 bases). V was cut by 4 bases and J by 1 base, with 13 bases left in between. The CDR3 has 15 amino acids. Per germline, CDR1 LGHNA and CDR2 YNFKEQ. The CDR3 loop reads CASSPHPGQNTEAFF. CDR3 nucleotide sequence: TGTGCCAGCAGCCCACATCCGGGACAGAACACTGAAGCTTTCTTT.

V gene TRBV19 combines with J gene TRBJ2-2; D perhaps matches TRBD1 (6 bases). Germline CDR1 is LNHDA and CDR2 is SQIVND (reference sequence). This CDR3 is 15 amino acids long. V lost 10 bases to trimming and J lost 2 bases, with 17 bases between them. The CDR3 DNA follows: TGTGCCACTAGACCTCAGGGGAGTAACACCGGGGAGCTGTTTTTT. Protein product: CATRPQGSNTGELFF.

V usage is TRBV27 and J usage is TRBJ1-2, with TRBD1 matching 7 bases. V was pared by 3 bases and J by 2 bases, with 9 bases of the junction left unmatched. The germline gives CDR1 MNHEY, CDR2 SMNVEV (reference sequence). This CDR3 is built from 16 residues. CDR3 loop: CASSFSIIQGNYGYTF. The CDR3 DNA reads TGTGCCAGCAGTTTTTCGATTATACAGGGGAACTATGGCTACACCTTC.

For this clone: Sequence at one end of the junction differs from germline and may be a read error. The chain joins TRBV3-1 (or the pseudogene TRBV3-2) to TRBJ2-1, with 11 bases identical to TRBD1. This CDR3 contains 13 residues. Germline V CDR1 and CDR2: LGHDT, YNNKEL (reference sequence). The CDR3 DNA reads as TGTGCCAGCAGCCAAGATTGGGGACAGGGGGTAGTCTTC. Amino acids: CASSQDWGQGVVF.

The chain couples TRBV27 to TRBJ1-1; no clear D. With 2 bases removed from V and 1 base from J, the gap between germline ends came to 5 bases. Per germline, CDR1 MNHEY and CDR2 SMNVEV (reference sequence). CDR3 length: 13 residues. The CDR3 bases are TGTGCCAGCAGTTTACAGTCGAACACTGAAGCTTTCTTT. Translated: CASSLQSNTEAFF.

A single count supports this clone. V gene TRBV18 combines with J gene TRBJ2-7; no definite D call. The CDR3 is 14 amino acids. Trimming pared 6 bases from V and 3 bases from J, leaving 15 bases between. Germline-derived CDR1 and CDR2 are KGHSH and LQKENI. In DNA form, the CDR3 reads TGTGCCAGCTCGCCCACCCTAGGAAGCTACGAGCAGTACTTC. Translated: CASSPTLGSYEQYF.

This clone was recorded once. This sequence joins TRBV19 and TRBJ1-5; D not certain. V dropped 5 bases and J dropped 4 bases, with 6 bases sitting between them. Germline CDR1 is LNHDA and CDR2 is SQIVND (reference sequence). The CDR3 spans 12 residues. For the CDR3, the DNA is TGTGCCAGTAGTTTAGCTAATCAGCCCCAGCATTTT. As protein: CASSLANQPQHF.

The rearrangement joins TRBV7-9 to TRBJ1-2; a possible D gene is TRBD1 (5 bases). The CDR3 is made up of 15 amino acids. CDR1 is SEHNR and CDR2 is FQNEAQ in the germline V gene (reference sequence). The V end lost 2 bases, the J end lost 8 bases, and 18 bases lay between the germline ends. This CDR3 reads CASSLFGQGLMGYTF. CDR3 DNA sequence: TGTGCCAGCAGCTTATTCGGCCAGGGCCTTATGGGCTACACCTTC.

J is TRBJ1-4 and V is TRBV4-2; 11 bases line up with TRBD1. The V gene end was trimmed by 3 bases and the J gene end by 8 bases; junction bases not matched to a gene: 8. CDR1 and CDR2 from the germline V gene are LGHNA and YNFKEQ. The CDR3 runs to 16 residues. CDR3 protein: CASSQPRDRGIEKLFF. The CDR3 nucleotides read TGTGCCAGCAGCCAGCCACGGGACAGGGGGATAGAAAAACTGTTTTTT.

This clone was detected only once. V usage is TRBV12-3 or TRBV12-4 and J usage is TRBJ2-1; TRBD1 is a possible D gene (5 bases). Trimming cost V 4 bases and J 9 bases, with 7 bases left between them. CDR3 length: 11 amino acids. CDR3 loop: CASSSGFEQFF. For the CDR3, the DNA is TGTGCCAGCAGTTCAGGGTTTGAGCAGTTCTTC.

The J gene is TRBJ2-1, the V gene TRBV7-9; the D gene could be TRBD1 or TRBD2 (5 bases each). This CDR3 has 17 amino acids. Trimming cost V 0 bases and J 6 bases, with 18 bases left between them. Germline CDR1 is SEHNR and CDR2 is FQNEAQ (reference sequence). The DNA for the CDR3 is TGTGCCAGCAGCTTAGCGGGGGAGTTGGCCCTATTCAATGAGCAGTTCTTC. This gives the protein CASSLAGELALFNEQFF.

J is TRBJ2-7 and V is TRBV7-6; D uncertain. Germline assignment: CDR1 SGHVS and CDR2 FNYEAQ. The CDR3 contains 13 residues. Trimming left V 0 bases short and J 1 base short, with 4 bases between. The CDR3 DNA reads TGTGCCAGCAGCTTAGCGCGGTCCTACGAGCAGTACTTC. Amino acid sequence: CASSLARSYEQYF.

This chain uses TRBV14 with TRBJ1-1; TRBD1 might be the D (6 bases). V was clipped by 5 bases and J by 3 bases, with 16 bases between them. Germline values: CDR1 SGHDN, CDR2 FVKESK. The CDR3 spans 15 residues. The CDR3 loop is CASSIRVAGDTEAFF. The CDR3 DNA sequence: TGTGCCAGCAGCATCCGAGTGGCAGGGGACACTGAAGCTTTCTTT.

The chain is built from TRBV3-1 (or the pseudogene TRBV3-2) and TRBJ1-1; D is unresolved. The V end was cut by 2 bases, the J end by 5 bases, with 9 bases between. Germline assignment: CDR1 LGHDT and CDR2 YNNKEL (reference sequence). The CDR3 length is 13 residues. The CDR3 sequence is CASSQRTGTEAFF. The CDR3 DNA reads TGTGCCAGCAGCCAAAGGACGGGGACTGAAGCTTTCTTT.

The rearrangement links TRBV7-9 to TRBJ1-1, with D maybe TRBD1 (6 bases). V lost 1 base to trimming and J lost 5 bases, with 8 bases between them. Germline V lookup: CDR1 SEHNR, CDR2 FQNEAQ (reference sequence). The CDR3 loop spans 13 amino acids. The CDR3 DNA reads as TGTGCCAGCAGCTTAGTTACAGGGACTGAAGCTTTCTTT. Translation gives CASSLVTGTEAFF.

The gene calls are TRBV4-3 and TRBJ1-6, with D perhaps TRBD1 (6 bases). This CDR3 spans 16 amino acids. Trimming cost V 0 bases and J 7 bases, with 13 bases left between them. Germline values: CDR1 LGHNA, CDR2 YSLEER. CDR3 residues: CASSQDRQGQNSPLHF. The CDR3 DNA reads TGCGCCAGCAGCCAAGATCGGCAGGGGCAGAATTCACCCCTCCACTTT.

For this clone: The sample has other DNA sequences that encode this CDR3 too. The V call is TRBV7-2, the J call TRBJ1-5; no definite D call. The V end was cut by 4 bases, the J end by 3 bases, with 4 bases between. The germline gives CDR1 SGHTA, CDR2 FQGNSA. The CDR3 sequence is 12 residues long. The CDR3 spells CASSSNNQPQHF. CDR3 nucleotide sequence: TGTGCCAGCAGCTCAAACAATCAGCCCCAGCATTTT.

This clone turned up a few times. The CDR3 reads CASSDSADSYNEQFF. The CDR3 coding sequence is TGTGCCAGCAGTGACTCAGCTGACTCCTACAATGAGCAGTTCTTC. The chain combines TRBV6-4 with TRBJ2-1; D not resolved. The length of the CDR3 is 15 residues. Germline V gene data show CDR1 as MRHNA and CDR2 as SNTAGT. Trimming took 0 bases from V and 0 from J, leaving 6 bases between them.